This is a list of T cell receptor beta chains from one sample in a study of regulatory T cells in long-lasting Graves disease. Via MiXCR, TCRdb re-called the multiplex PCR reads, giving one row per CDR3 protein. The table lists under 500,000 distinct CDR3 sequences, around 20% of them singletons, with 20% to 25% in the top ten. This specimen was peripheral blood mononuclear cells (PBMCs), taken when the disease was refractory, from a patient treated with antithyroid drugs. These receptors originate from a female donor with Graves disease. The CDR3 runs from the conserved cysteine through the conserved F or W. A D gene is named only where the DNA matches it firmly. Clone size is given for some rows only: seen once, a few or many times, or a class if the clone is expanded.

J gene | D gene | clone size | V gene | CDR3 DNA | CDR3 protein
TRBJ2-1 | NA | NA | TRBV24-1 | TGTGCCACCAGTGACCTCCCTGAGGCAGGGGAACCCAATGAGCAGTTCTTC | CATSDLPEAGEPNEQFF
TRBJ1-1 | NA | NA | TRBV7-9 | TGTGCCAGCGCCGACAGGTATACTGAAGCTTTCTTT | CASADRYTEAFF
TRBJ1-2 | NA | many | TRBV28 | TGTGCCAGCAGTTTAGGACCTGGTTGGGGCTACACCTTC | CASSLGPGWGYTF
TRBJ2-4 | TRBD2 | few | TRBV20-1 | TGCAGTGCCCTGGGTCTAGCGGGGGGTGGCCAAAACATTCAGTACTTC | CSALGLAGGGQNIQYF
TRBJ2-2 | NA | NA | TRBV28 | TGTGCCAGCGAAGAGGGGGGGGGGGCCGGGGAGCTGTTTTTT | CASEEGGGAGELFF
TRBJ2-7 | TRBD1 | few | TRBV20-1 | TGCAGTGCTAGAAACCGGGACAGGGTAAACGAGCAGTACTTC | CSARNRDRVNEQYF
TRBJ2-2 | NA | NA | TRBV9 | TGTGCCAGCAGCGTACTCGGTGACACCGGGGAGCTGTTTTTT | CASSVLGDTGELFF
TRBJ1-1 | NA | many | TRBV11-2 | TGTGCCAGCAGATTCCGGGGGAACACTGAAGCTTTCTTT | CASRFRGNTEAFF
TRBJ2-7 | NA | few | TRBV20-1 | TGCAGTGCTTCAAAGGTGGGCCGTAGGTACGAGCAGTACTTC | CSASKVGRRYEQYF
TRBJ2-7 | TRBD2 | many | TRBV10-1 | TGCGCCAGCAGTCCAGCGGGGGGTGAGCAGTACTTC | CASSPAGGEQYF
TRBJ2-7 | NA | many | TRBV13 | TGTGCCAGCACCGAAGGGGGGCGGGAGCGGAACGAGCAGTACTTC | CASTEGGRERNEQYF
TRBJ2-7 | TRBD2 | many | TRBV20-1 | TGCAGTGCTGGGAGGACTAGCGGGGGCCCCTCCTACGAGCAGTACTTC | CSAGRTSGGPSYEQYF
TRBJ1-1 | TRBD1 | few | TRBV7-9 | TGTGCCAGCAGCCTATACAGGGGACCCAACACTGAAGCTTTCTTT | CASSLYRGPNTEAFF
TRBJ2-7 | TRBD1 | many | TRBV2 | TGTGCCAGCAGTCCTAGGACAGGGGACGTTGACGAGCAGTACTTC | CASSPRTGDVDEQYF
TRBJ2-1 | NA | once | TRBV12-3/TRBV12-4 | TGTGCCAGCAGTTTTTGGCAGGGCAATGAGCAGTTCTTC | CASSFWQGNEQFF
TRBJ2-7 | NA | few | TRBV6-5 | TGTGCCAGCAGTTCGCTCGGCAACCCCTTCGGGATCGGCGAGCAGTACTTC | CASSSLGNPFGIGEQYF
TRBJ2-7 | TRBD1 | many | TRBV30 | TGTGCCTGGAGTGTATTGGCAGGGGGCGACGAGCAGTACTTC | CAWSVLAGGDEQYF
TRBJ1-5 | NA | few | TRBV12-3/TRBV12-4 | TGTGCCAGCAGTTTGTCGGGGCCGACGGTTCAGCCCCAGCATTTT | CASSLSGPTVQPQHF
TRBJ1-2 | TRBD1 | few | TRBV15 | TGTGCCACCAGCAGAGTTCGGACAGGGGTATTTGGCTACACCTTC | CATSRVRTGVFGYTF
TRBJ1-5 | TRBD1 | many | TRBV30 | TGTGCCTGGTCCTGGACAGGGAAGGGTCAGCCCCAGCATTTT | CAWSWTGKGQPQHF
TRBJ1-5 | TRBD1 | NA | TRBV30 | TGTGCCTGGAGTAAAGGGGGCGCCGGCAATCAGCCCCAGCATTTT | CAWSKGGAGNQPQHF